This note documents a single T cell receptor (beta chain) sequence. What this receptor recognizes is not known. It has no much larger one-base neighbor in the sample; base qualities were not kept. CD8 naive samples were CD45RO-negative cells positively selected for CCR7, giving a CD45RA+CCR7+ population that excluded TemRA cells. Healthy HIV-negative adults with no recently reported acute infections or vaccinations were included as donors. Every donor was a Caucasian adult residing in Nashville, Tennessee, USA. After blood collection by leukapheresis, PBMCs were isolated using Ficoll-Histopaque density gradient centrifugation and then cryopreserved in the vapor phase of liquid nitrogen. Purity and quantity of every magnetically sorted T cell population were checked by analytical flow cytometry. Genomic DNA was isolated from every sorted fraction and measured by UV absorbance on a Nanodrop 2000c. The data derive from a study of shared clonotypes between healthy human individuals (dated by TCRdb to between 2020 and 2021). Study-wide context: A couple of women and three men aged 18 to 49 years were included in the cohort. Per donor, three plates each were used for CD4 naive and CD4 memory, two for CD8 naive, and one for CD8 memory. Blood TCR repertoires of roughly five healthy adults were deeply sequenced to estimate repertoire size and the extent of clonotype sharing between individuals. Libraries were prepared and TCR repertoires were sequenced by different laboratories using diverse techniques, in order to increase sequencing depth and limit assay-specific biases. Between about 0.8 and 8.9 billion PBMCs per donor were obtained by leukapheresis.

TCR CDR3 regions were amplified from genomic DNA by multiplex PCR using the deep immunoSEQ assay. For each cell subset, the extracted genomic DNA was distributed evenly across all wells of several immunoSEQ 96-well plates, and each plate served as one replicate. For sorted subsets, about 200 ng genomic DNA, equal to 25,000 to 35,000 T cell genomes, was loaded into each replicate PCR. The purified libraries were quantified using a Qubit 3.0 fluorometer, sized with a Bioanalyzer 2100, and then quantified again using the KAPA Library Quantification kit. A separate single-read 150-cycle Illumina NextSeq 550 flow cell was used to sequence each immunoSEQ 96-well plate. The paper's processing steps were these. Because the immunoSEQ output included only junctional sequences and no quality scores, the filtering could not be the same as the filtering used for full-length reads. Sequences were annotated with PyIR, a Python wrapper for IgBLAST v1.9, using IMGT germline references to assign V/J genes and CDR3. Reads were filtered out if the reads had weak V/J assignments (E-value above 1e-6), no CDR3, stop codons, out-of-frame junctions, or ambiguous translated residues. V3J clonotypes were defined as sequences sharing an identical inferred V gene, J gene, and CDR3 amino acid sequence. Percentage overlap between repertoires was calculated by dividing the number of shared unique clonotypes by the size of the smaller repertoire. Repertoire richness was assessed with RTK rarefaction, the Chao1 estimator, and Recon v2.1 estimates of unobserved clonotypes. Generation probabilities were computed with OLGA for all TCRbeta clonotypes obtained by the gDNA method from several donors. TCRdb's version of the immuneACCESS table is confined to in-frame rearrangements and falls short of the full clone set. An unresolved V gene accounts for under half of the shortfall where checked; the remainder is of unknown origin. V and J calls and clone size are given by that table; D and trimming were obtained from the DNA. Recorded for this sample are fewer than 1 million clones; approximately 96% of them occurred a single time. The top ten constitute roughly 0.23% of the sample.

What the authors observed across the whole study: Pairwise subsampling indicated that sequencing depth was expected to affect the degree of clonotype sharing among donors. Larger estimated clonotype richness was generally found for naive subsets than for memory subsets. Because the study included a small number of donors, the genetic and exposure-history diversity represented was limited. Rarefaction of sorted-subset datasets indicated incomplete sequencing despite the large sequencing depth. Across a few donors, about 5% of naive CD4, roughly 3.5% of naive CD8, 2% to 2.5% of memory CD4, and 0.3% to 0.45% of memory CD8 clonotypes were shared. Compared with non-shared clonotypes, clonotypes shared by all four sorted-subset donors had higher generation probabilities. Sampling was limited to blood, and TCR repertoires in tissue likely differ from TCR repertoires in blood.

The TCR comes from a man aged 25 to 40 in good health. The sequencing input was naive CD8+ T cells sorted from blood. The cell subset or site label on this specimen signifies: CD45RA+CCR7+.

The sequenced DNA: TGTGCCAGCAGCTCCCCAGCGCCCACGAGGGCATACGAGCAGTACTTC. Protein translation: CASSSPAPTRAYEQYF. The chain employs TRBV7-9 and TRBJ2-7, and perhaps TRBD2 as D gene, on 5 matching bases. The CDR3 numbers 16 residues from cysteine through phenylalanine. CDR3 DNA only is kept here, 48 bases in frame from base 1. CDR1 and CDR2 are drawn from the germline V gene (reference sequence): SEHNR, FQNEAQ. V loses 4 bases of germline sequence and J loses 4 bases, and the interval between the two ends is 20 bases.